This TCR beta chain was retrieved from a study of spatial heterogeneity in lung cancer. The study's findings and limits: Beta chains had around 12% coverage of tumor T cells, and alpha chains had about 7%. Higher tumor mutation counts went along with higher counts of expanded intratumoral alpha and beta TCRs.

MiXCR, run by TCRdb on the 5' RACE reads, gives a single entry per CDR3 protein. The sample carries 9,500 to 11,000 distinct CDR3 sequences, 9% to 15% recorded once. This CDR3 spans 16 amino acids. V was pared by 4 bases and J by 0 bases, with 13 bases between. From germline, CDR1 is SGHRS and CDR2 YFSETQ. The sample's time point: sample taken at primary tumor resection. This clonotype occurred many times. Its antigen remains unidentified. This beta chain represents an off-target read in a library built for alpha chains; its size is of limited meaning. The sequence was collected from a male donor with early-stage non-small cell lung cancer. The material was lung tumor tissue, obtained at surgery. This chain links TRBV5-1 with TRBJ1-4; D is ambiguous. CDR3 amino acids: CASSPNVLTTNEKLFF. CDR3 nucleotide sequence: TGCGCCAGCAGCCCAAATGTGCTGACAACTAATGAAAAACTGTTTTTT.